Following are 25 T cell receptor beta chains from one sample sequenced in a study of PD-L1 blockade in urothelial cancer. Generated by immunoSEQ multiplex PCR, the TCRdb table keeps only in-frame clones and is missing some. The table includes about 41,000 clones, under 90% detected once. Sequenced here: PBMCs, sampled around atezolizumab (anti-PD-L1) treatment. The origin of the receptors is a man between 60 and 75 years old with urothelial cancer.

This chain uses TRBV4-1 with TRBJ1-2; weak D call: TRBD1 (5 bases). This CDR3 is built from 17 residues. Trimming stripped 1 base from V and 7 bases from J, with 22 bases between. Germline V gene lookup returns CDR1 MGHRA and CDR2 YSYEKL. DNA of the CDR3: TGCGCCAGCAGCCAAGTTTTCGCGGGGCCCACGTCGGGTGGCTACACCTTC. Protein product: CASSQVFAGPTSGGYTF.

V and J are TRBV5-1 and TRBJ1-2; D not resolved. Germline lookup yields CDR1 SGHRS and CDR2 YFSETQ. Deletions cut 4 bases from V and 8 bases from J, with 24 bases between. The CDR3 extends over 16 amino acids. For the CDR3, the DNA is TGCGCCAGCAGCCAAAGCGGTGCGGCCCAAATAGGCGGCTACACCTTC. Its protein is CASSQSGAAQIGGYTF.

This rearrangement joins TRBV28 to TRBJ2-7, with D possibly TRBD1 on 6 matching bases. The CDR3 is made up of 13 amino acids. The V and J ends lost 3 bases and 9 bases respectively, with 15 bases between them. From germline, CDR1 is MDHEN and CDR2 SYDVKM. CDR3 sequence: CASSFPDRRAQYF. The CDR3 DNA reads TGTGCCAGCAGTTTTCCCGACAGGCGGGCGCAGTACTTC. Complete variable domain (other parts from reference TRBV28 and TRBJ2-7): DVKVTQSSRYLVKRTGEKVFLECVQDMDHENMFWYRQDPGLGLRLIYFSYDVKMKEKGDIPEGYSVSREKKERFSLILESASTNQTSMYLCASSFPDRRAQYFGPGTRLTVT.

This chain links TRBV30 with TRBJ1-2; TRBD1 is a possible D gene (5 bases). The germline gives CDR1 GTSNPN, CDR2 SVGIG (reference sequence). The CDR3 totals 13 residues. Trimming pared 3 bases from V and 4 bases from J, leaving 12 bases between. The CDR3 loop is CAWRFARVYGYTF. As DNA, the CDR3 is TGTGCCTGGAGATTCGCCAGGGTCTATGGCTACACCTTC.

The chain combines TRBV2 with TRBJ1-6, with TRBD1 identical over 7 bases. Germline V gene lookup returns CDR1 SNHLY and CDR2 FYNNEI. This CDR3 contains 16 residues. Trimming cost V 3 bases and J 9 bases; bases outside gene matches: 11. The CDR3 coding sequence is TGTGCCAGCAGTGAGTTTCAGGGGGAATTTGTTTCACCCCTCCACTTT. Its protein product is CASSEFQGEFVSPLHF.

This rearrangement joins TRBV19 to TRBJ2-1; TRBD1 is a possible D gene (6 bases). V was trimmed by 3 bases and J by 6 bases, leaving 9 bases between them. CDR1 and CDR2 (germline): LNHDA, SQIVND (reference sequence). The CDR3 spans 13 residues. CDR3 amino acids: CASSINRVNEQFF. The CDR3 nucleotides are TGTGCCAGTAGTATCAACAGGGTCAATGAGCAGTTCTTC.

Only a few counts were recorded for this clone. This chain connects TRBV4-2 to TRBJ2-3; D is possibly TRBD2 (8 bases). Germline V CDR1 and CDR2: LGHNA, YNFKEQ. CDR3 size: 17 residues. Trimming cost V 0 bases and J 2 bases, with 15 bases left between them. CDR3 residues: CASSQEQGRGATDTQYF. As DNA, the CDR3 is TGTGCCAGCAGCCAAGAACAGGGGCGGGGGGCCACAGATACGCAGTATTTT.

The V and J genes are TRBV2 and TRBJ2-3; unclear D gene. CDR1 and CDR2 (germline): SNHLY, FYNNEI. V shed 7 bases and J shed 2 bases, with 19 bases lying between them. The CDR3 sequence is 16 residues long. In DNA form, the CDR3 reads TGTGCCAGCAATACTGACAAAGTCTTATTCACAGATACGCAGTATTTT. Its protein is CASNTDKVLFTDTQYF.

In its sample, this clone was seen a few times. This chain connects TRBV10-3 to TRBJ1-2, with 9 nucleotides matching TRBD1. The junction had 12 bases not matched to a gene; V was cut back by 10 bases and J by 3 bases. There are 15 residues in the CDR3. Looked up from germline, CDR1 is ENHRY and CDR2 is SYGVKD. The CDR3 sequence: CATTAPTGGDYGYTF. As DNA, the CDR3 is TGTGCCACGACAGCCCCGACAGGGGGTGACTATGGCTACACCTTC.

The chain couples TRBV7-3 to TRBJ1-1; no clear D gene. The V and J ends lost 5 bases and 0 bases respectively, with 7 bases between them. Germline V gene sequence: CDR1 SGHTA, CDR2 FQGTGA. This CDR3 contains 13 residues. In DNA form, the CDR3 reads TGTGCCAGCAGCCAAGACTTGAACACTGAAGCTTTCTTT. It encodes CASSQDLNTEAFF.

V gene TRBV6-5 combines with J gene TRBJ2-7, with 11 bases matching TRBD1. Germline CDR1 and CDR2: MNHEY and SVGAGI. This CDR3 has 15 amino acids. The J segment lost 3 bases and the V segment lost 2 bases, leaving 3 bases of the junction unmatched. This CDR3 is CASSYLGTGGYEQYF. Written as DNA, the CDR3 is TGTGCCAGCAGTTACCTAGGGACAGGGGGCTACGAGCAGTACTTC.

V usage is TRBV28 and J usage is TRBJ2-7, with TRBD1 identical over 8 bases. This CDR3 region has 16 residues. V lost 6 bases, J lost 3 bases, and 13 bases stayed unmatched. CDR1 and CDR2 (germline): MDHEN, SYDVKM. The CDR3 region is CASSLSLGTGRYEQYF. CDR3 in DNA: TGTGCCAGCAGCCTAAGTCTAGGGACAGGACGCTACGAGCAGTACTTC.

The V call is TRBV18, the J call TRBJ2-1; D not resolved. Germline V gene sequence: CDR1 KGHSH, CDR2 LQKENI. CDR3 length: 12 residues. V was pared by 6 bases and J by 6 bases, with 9 bases between. The CDR3 here is CASSPSVNEQFF. CDR3 in DNA: TGTGCCAGCTCGCCTTCGGTCAATGAGCAGTTCTTC.

This clone is a singleton in its sample. This chain links TRBV7-8 with TRBJ2-7; tentatively, D is TRBD1 (5 bases). CDR3 length: 16 residues. V was cut by 5 bases and J by 2 bases, with 19 bases left in between. The V gene's germline CDR1 is SGHVS and CDR2 FQNEAQ. The CDR3 protein is CASSLLLGAVAYEQYF. Written as DNA, the CDR3 is TGTGCCAGCAGCCTCCTCTTAGGGGCGGTAGCCTACGAGCAGTACTTC.

V gene TRBV14 combines with J gene TRBJ2-2, with D perhaps matching TRBD1 (5 bases). The germline V gene encodes CDR1 SGHDN and CDR2 FVKESK. The CDR3 consists of 15 residues. Trimming took 4 bases from V and 0 from J, leaving 9 bases between them. CDR3 nucleotides: TGTGCCAGCAGCCGTGCAGGGTCGAACACCGGGGAGCTGTTTTTT. As protein: CASSRAGSNTGELFF.

The chain is built from TRBV5-1 and TRBJ2-5; tentative D call: TRBD2 (6 bases). Trimming removed 5 bases at V and 5 bases at J, with 16 bases between. Per the germline V gene, CDR1 is SGHRS and CDR2 is YFSETQ. The CDR3 contains 14 residues. CDR3 protein: CASRGGSRSETQYF. CDR3 coding DNA: TGCGCCAGCAGGGGAGGTAGCCGCTCGGAGACCCAGTACTTC. Filled out from reference TRBV5-1 and TRBJ2-5, the complete variable domain reads KAGVTQTPRYLIKTRGQQVTLSCSPISGHRSVSWYQQTPGQGLQFLFEYFSETQRNKGNFPGRFSGRQFSNSRSEMNVSTLELGDSALYLCASRGGSRSETQYFGPGTRLLVL.

V is TRBV28 and J is TRBJ2-7, with D perhaps TRBD2 (5 bases). Germline-derived CDR1 and CDR2 are MDHEN and SYDVKM. V lost 7 bases to trimming and J lost 3 bases, with 13 bases between them. The CDR3 loop spans 13 amino acids. This CDR3 is CASTRQRDYEQYF. DNA of the CDR3: TGTGCCAGCACGAGGCAGAGGGACTACGAGCAGTACTTC.

V is TRBV6-5 and J is TRBJ2-7; 11 bases are a match to TRBD1. The germline CDR1 and CDR2 sequences are MNHEY and SVGAGI. V was clipped by 6 bases and J by 4 bases; unmatched bases: 5. The CDR3 loop spans 14 amino acids. The chain's CDR3 is CASRRTGGSYEQYF. CDR3 in DNA: TGTGCCAGCAGAAGGACAGGGGGCTCGTACGAGCAGTACTTC.

The gene calls are TRBV7-2 and TRBJ2-5, with D maybe TRBD2 (5 bases). V gave up 6 bases and J gave up 5 bases, with 10 bases separating them. Looked up from germline, CDR1 is SGHTA and CDR2 is FQGNSA. The CDR3 contains 12 residues. The CDR3 spells CASSTSEETQYF. The CDR3 coding sequence is TGTGCCAGCAGTACTAGTGAGGAGACCCAGTACTTC.

V gene TRBV5-5 combines with J gene TRBJ2-3, with 7 bases that match TRBD2. Germline trimming cut 4 bases from V and 1 base from J; bases unmatched to any gene: 3. The CDR3 runs 14 residues. The germline gives CDR1 SGHKS, CDR2 YYEKEE (reference sequence). This CDR3 reads CASSQGGRTDTQYF. Written as DNA, the CDR3 is TGTGCCAGCAGCCAGGGAGGGCGCACAGATACGCAGTATTTT.

The chain uses TRBV28 and TRBJ2-7; maybe TRBD2 (6 bases). Germline V CDR1 and CDR2: MDHEN, SYDVKM. Trimming pared 2 bases from V and 4 bases from J, leaving 12 bases between. CDR3 length equals 14 residues. The chain's CDR3 is CASSLGAGPYEQYF. CDR3 nucleotides: TGTGCCAGCAGTTTAGGGGCGGGGCCTTACGAGCAGTACTTC.

For this clone: The same CDR3 arises from other DNA sequences in this sample as well. The rearrangement joins TRBV4-2 to TRBJ2-5; the match to TRBD2 covers 9 bases. The J segment lost 5 bases and the V segment lost 0 bases, leaving 7 bases of the junction unmatched. The V gene's germline CDR1 is LGHNA and CDR2 YNFKEQ. The CDR3 is made up of 16 amino acids. The CDR3 spells CASSQEGGGARETQYF. CDR3 sequence (DNA): TGTGCCAGCAGCCAAGAAGGCGGGGGGGCCCGGGAGACCCAGTACTTC.

The rearrangement uses TRBV5-1 and TRBJ1-2, with 9 bases matching TRBD1. V was clipped by 0 bases and J by 7 bases; unmatched bases: 10. From germline, CDR1 is SGHRS and CDR2 YFSETQ. This CDR3 region has 16 residues. The CDR3 reads CASSLAQDRGLGGYTF. In nucleotides, the CDR3 is TGCGCCAGCAGCTTGGCCCAGGACAGGGGACTGGGTGGCTACACCTTC. Full variable domain (rest looked up from reference TRBV5-1 and TRBJ1-2): KAGVTQTPRYLIKTRGQQVTLSCSPISGHRSVSWYQQTPGQGLQFLFEYFSETQRNKGNFPGRFSGRQFSNSRSEMNVSTLELGDSALYLCASSLAQDRGLGGYTFGSGTRLTVV.

The chain recombines TRBV6-4 with TRBJ1-3, with 7 nucleotides matching TRBD1. The V segment lost 8 bases and the J segment 5 bases; nucleotides outside the gene matches: 9. Germline V gene sequence: CDR1 MRHNA, CDR2 SNTAGT. The CDR3 covers 14 residues. The CDR3 reads CASHYRGRRNTIYF. CDR3 nucleotides: TGTGCCAGCCACTACAGGGGACGAAGAAACACCATATATTTT.

V usage is TRBV27 and J usage is TRBJ1-5, with D perhaps TRBD1 (5 bases). V was pared by 4 bases and J by 7 bases, with 11 bases between. Germline CDR1 and CDR2: MNHEY and SMNVEV (reference sequence). The CDR3 consists of 13 residues. CDR3 amino acids: CASSWWQGQPQHF. CDR3 in DNA: TGTGCCAGCAGTTGGTGGCAGGGCCAGCCCCAGCATTTT.